Here is one TCR beta chain with its context. From germline, CDR1 is MNHEY and CDR2 SMNVEV (reference sequence). The length of the CDR3 is 17 residues. Trimming took 5 bases from V and 7 from J, leaving 21 bases between them. In the source study's methods: It was from reference gene primer amplification that nucleated cell counts were estimated. Assay used: immunoSEQ multiplex PCR; TCRdb lists only in-frame clones, some missing. Clone size and the V and J calls come from that table; the DNA yielded D and trimming. The sample records some 150,000 clones, about 88% being singletons. The data derive from a study of blood T cell repertoires in COVID-19. Study-level information: COVID-19 samples collected from the United States, Italy and Spain covered acute and convalescent phases.

The chain couples TRBV27 to TRBJ1-6; possible D gene TRBD1, 5 bases. This TCR was recovered from a human donor in a cohort sampled during active COVID-19. Sequencing was performed on peripheral blood. As DNA, the CDR3 is TGTGCCAGCAGTCTAAATCGACAGATTGACTCAAATTCACCCCTCCACTTT. Translation gives CASSLNRQIDSNSPLHF.